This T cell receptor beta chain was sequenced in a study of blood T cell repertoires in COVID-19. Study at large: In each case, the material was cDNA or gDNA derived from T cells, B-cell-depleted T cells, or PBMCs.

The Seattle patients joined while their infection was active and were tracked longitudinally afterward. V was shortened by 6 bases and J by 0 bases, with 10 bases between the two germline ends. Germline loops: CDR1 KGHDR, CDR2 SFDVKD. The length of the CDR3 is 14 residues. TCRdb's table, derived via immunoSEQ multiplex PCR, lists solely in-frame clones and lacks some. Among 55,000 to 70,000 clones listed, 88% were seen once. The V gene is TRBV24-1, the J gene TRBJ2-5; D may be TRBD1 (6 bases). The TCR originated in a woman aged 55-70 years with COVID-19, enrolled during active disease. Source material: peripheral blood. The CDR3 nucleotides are TGTGCCACCAGTCAGGGGAATTACCAAGAGACCCAGTACTTC. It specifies CATSQGNYQETQYF.